This section outlines one TCR beta chain sequence together with its context. This entry is derived from a study of blood T cell repertoires in COVID-19. TCRdb's copy holds only in-frame clones and misses some; the assay was immunoSEQ multiplex PCR. The sample lists approximately 300,000 clones, around 83% occurring once. Trimming took off 0 bases at V and 1 base at J, with 9 bases between the two ends. The germline CDR1 and CDR2 sequences are MNHEY and SMNVEV (reference sequence). The length of the CDR3 is 16 residues. The sequenced sample was peripheral blood. The clonotype comes from a woman between 50 and 59 years old with acute or convalescent COVID-19. The chain has TRBV27 and TRBJ2-2; no firm D call. CDR3 region: CASSLSRRLNTGELFF. Here the CDR3 DNA reads TGTGCCAGCAGTTTATCCCGCAGATTGAACACCGGGGAGCTGTTTTTT.